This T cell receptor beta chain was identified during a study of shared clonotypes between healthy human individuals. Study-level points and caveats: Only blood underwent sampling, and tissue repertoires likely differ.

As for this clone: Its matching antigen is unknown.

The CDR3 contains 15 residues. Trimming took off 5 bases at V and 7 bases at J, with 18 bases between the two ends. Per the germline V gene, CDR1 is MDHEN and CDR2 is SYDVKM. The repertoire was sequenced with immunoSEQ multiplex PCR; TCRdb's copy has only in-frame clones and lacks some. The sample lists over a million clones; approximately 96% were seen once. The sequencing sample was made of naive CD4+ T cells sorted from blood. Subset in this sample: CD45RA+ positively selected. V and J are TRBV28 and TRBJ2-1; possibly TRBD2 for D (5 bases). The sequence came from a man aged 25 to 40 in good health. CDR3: CASSVGSVVVNEQFF. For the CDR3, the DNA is TGTGCCAGCAGTGTGGGGAGTGTGGTCGTAAATGAGCAGTTCTTC.